This T cell receptor beta chain was recorded in a study of PD-L1 blockade in urothelial cancer (dated by TCRdb to between 2016 and 2019). For context, the study as a whole: Every patient began therapy in 2014 and was given atezolizumab 1,200 mg intravenously every 3 weeks. Blood samples were analyzed at 3 weeks after treatment start (second dose) and at 6 weeks after treatment start. An ECOG performance status of 0 or 1 was recorded for the patients, and 0 to 3 prior chemotherapy regimens had been received by the patients. An exploratory multi-omic analysis was conducted of the somatic, immune and clinical correlates of response to PD-L1 blockade with atezolizumab in urothelial cancer. Some ten patients reached durable clinical benefit, while some 21 patients did not. Pretreatment blood TCR-seq was available for around 29 patients, at least one posttreatment blood collection was obtained for some 24 patients, and tumor TCR-seq was available for some 24 patients. About nine tenths of the roughly 29 patients were identified as males with urothelial cancer of bladder origin, and a prior smoking history was reported by 18 of 29 patients. Blood samples gave median yields of about 140,000 T cells and 83,000 or so unique TCRs, along with a median clonality of around 0.075. Pretreatment tumor samples, along with matched peripheral blood collected serially before and after atezolizumab treatment, underwent TCR sequencing. In the same patients who had TCR sequencing, pretreatment tumors also underwent whole exome sequencing and RNA sequencing. Durable clinical benefit meant progression-free survival longer than 6 months, and TCR features were also tested against progression-free and overall survival. Study-wide findings and limitations: Among patients with durable benefit, tumor-associated TCR clones showed greater expansion in peripheral blood 3 weeks after treatment started (n = 22, p = 0.022). A pretreatment peripheral blood TCR clonality below the median was linked to improved progression-free and overall survival. Because of the small sample size (n ≈ 30) and the many exploratory analyses performed, the results are intended to be regarded as hypothesis-generating.

CDR3 length: 17 amino acids, cysteine to phenylalanine. The read is trimmed to its CDR3 DNA, 51 bases read in frame from base 1. To estimate absolute template abundance from read counts, synthetic TCR analog templates were spiked into each PCR. Using the immunoSEQ assay, TCRbeta CDR3 regions were amplified from genomic DNA with bias-controlled V and J gene primers. Sequencing of rearranged TCRbeta segments was performed at approximately 20X coverage. Processing in the source paper ran as follows. Clustering was used to correct sequencing errors, and CDR3s were annotated against IMGT so that V, D and J genes could be assigned. Downstream analyses used only productive TCRbeta rearrangements, leaving out any out-of-frame or stop-codon sequences. Clonality was computed as one minus Shannon entropy normalized by the log of the number of unique productive sequences. Clones differing between time points or between blood and tumor were identified by Fisher's exact test with Benjamini-Hochberg correction at adjusted p below 0.01. TCRdb provides this immuneACCESS table in a form limited to in-frame rearrangements. Some clones are lacking; in checked studies, under half of them reflect an unresolved V gene, and why the rest are absent is not known. V and J calls plus clone size are reproduced from that table; the DNA served to infer D and trimming. Counted in this sample were about 110,000 clones; around 93% of them appeared once. Around 3.7% of the sample comes from the top ten.

As regards this clone: It has no known antigen specificity. No much larger clone is present one base from it, and per-base qualities are unavailable.

In the paper's terms, the time point label means: peripheral blood 6 weeks after treatment start. A total of roughly 31 patients with locally advanced or metastatic urothelial carcinoma, treated at Memorial Sloan Kettering on a trial protocol, made up the cohort. Peripheral blood mononuclear cells were collected pretreatment and during treatment, at between 1 and 8 total time points per patient. The Qiagen DNeasy Blood extraction kit was used to purify genomic DNA from total PBMCs and from tumor samples. Collected pretreatment and during treatment, PBMCs were isolated and stored as previously described.

Material: PBMCs, obtained around atezolizumab (anti-PD-L1) treatment. This sequence originates from a man between 60 and 70 years old with urothelial cancer. The sequence links TRBV21-1 to TRBJ2-1; the D call in the table, TRBD2, was not verified against the DNA. TRBV21-1 is a recognized pseudogene. The CDR3 here reads CASSSRTSGGCLGEQFF. The nucleotide sequence reads as follows: TGTGCCAGCAGCTCAAGGACTAGCGGGGGGTGCCTAGGTGAGCAGTTCTTC.